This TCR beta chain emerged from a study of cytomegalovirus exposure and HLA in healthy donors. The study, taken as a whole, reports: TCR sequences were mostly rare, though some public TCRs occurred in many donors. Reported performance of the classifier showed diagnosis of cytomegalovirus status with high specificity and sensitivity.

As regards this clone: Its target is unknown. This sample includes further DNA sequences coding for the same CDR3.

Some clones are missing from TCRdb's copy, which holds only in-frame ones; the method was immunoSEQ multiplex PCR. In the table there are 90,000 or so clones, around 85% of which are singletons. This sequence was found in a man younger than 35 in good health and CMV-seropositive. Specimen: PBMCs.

CDR3 loop: CASSPPGRGYEQYF. CDR3 DNA: TGTGCCAGTAGTCCACCCGGGAGGGGGTACGAGCAGTACTTC. The chain employs TRBV19 and TRBJ2-7; TRBD2 aligns across 8 bases. CDR3 length: 14 residues. The germline V gene has CDR1 LNHDA and CDR2 SQIVND (reference sequence). J gave up 4 bases and V 5 bases, and 7 bases lay outside the gene matches.